The clone carrying this T cell receptor beta chain was found many times. The antigen is not known. Combining a sample-barcoded 5' primer with a J-beta primer mix, a second PCR ran for about 6 to 12 cycles. The study obtained at least 2.5 million CDR3-containing paired-end reads from every sample. In TCRdb, the 5' RACE reads were re-called with MiXCR into one record per CDR3 protein. Here the sample spans about 650,000 distinct CDR3 sequences, about a third being singletons. This CDR3 is 16 amino acids long. Trimming left V 5 bases short and J 4 bases short, with 20 bases between. Per the germline V gene, CDR1 is SGHVS and CDR2 is FNYEAQ. This entry belongs to a study of blood T cells in healthy people across ages. Study-wide points: Age advanced and TCR beta diversity per million T cells fell, roughly linearly.

All donors came from Russia, were Caucasian and healthy, and spanned ages about 6 to 100. The sequencing input was blood. The chain employs TRBV7-6 and TRBJ1-1; the D gene is possibly TRBD1 (6 bases). This clonotype was sampled from a woman at least 80 years old in good health. CDR3 protein: CASSPEGGVRATEAFF. DNA for the CDR3: TGTGCCAGCAGCCCCGAGGGGGGGGTCCGGGCCACTGAAGCTTTCTTT.